This T cell receptor (beta chain) originates from a study of EBV T-cell therapy then PD-1 blockade in nasopharyngeal carcinoma. From germline, CDR1 is MRHNA and CDR2 SNTAGT. The CDR3 consists of 15 residues. Trimming pared 2 bases from V and 0 bases from J, leaving 9 bases between. Sequencing was performed with immunoSEQ multiplex PCR; in TCRdb, only in-frame clones are kept and a portion is missing. The table lists roughly 22,000 clones, 82% of them singletons, with 24% in the top ten. A remark on this clone: Its antigen is not known.

Treatment reported: AdE1-LMPpoly-expanded autologous EBV-specific T-cell therapy followed by anti-PD-1 nivolumab. The origin of this receptor is a man aged 35 to 55 with nasopharyngeal carcinoma. The sample was CD8+ T cells from blood, taken at day -245 from a patient whose treatment included autologous EBV-specific T cells and nivolumab. The chain joins TRBV6-4 to TRBJ2-3; a weak D match, TRBD1 (5 bases). CDR3: CASSDGRGSTDTQYF. CDR3 bases: TGTGCCAGCAGTGACGGTAGGGGAAGCACAGATACGCAGTATTTT.